This section outlines one T cell receptor (beta chain) sequence together with its context. These data belong to a study of blood T cell repertoires in COVID-19. In the study overall: Specimens from acute and convalescent COVID-19 originated in the United States, Italy and Spain.

The V gene's germline CDR1 is SGHKS and CDR2 YYEKEE (reference sequence). The CDR3 is 15 residues long. V dropped 4 bases and J dropped 2 bases, with 14 bases sitting between them. Per the authors' pipeline: Nucleated cell number was recorded as an estimate derived from reference gene primer amplification. Profiling relied on immunoSEQ multiplex PCR, and the TCRdb table lists in-frame clones only, not all of them. V, J and clone size reflect that table, while D and trimming were determined from the DNA. Found here are under 200,000 clones, about 85% of them singletons; the top ten hold about 0.95%. Sample: peripheral blood. The TCR sequence derives from a middle-aged man with acute or convalescent COVID-19. This rearrangement joins TRBV5-5 to TRBJ2-3, with D maybe TRBD1 (7 bases). CDR3 nucleotides: TGTGCCAGCAGCCGGACAGGCGGGAACACAGATACGCAGTATTTT. Protein sequence: CASSRTGGNTDTQYF.